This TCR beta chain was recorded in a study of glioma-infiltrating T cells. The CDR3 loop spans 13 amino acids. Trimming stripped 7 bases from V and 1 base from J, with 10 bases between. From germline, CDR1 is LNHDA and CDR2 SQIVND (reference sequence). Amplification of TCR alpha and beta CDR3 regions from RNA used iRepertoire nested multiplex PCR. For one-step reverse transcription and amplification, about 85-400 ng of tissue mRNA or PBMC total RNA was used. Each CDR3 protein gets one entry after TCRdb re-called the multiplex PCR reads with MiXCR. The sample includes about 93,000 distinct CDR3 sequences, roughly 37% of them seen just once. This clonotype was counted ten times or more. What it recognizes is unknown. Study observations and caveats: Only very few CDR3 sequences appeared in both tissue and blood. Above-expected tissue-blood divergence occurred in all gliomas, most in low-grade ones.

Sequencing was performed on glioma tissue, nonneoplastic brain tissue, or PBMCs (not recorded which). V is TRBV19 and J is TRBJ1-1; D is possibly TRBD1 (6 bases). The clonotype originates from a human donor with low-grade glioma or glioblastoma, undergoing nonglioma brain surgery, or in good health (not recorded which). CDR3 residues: CASTWTANTEAFF. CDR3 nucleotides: TGTGCCAGTACTTGGACAGCGAACACTGAAGCTTTCTTT.